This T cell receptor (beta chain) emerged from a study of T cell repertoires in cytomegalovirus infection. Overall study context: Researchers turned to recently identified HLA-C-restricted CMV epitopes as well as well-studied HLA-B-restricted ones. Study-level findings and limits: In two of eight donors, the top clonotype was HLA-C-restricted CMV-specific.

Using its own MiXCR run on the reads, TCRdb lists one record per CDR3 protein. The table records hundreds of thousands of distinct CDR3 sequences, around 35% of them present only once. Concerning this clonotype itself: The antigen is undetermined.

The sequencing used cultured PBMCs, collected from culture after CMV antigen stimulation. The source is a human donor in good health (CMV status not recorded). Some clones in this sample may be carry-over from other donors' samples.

The CDR3 DNA follows: TGTGCCAGCAGCGTGGACAGGGGGTCAGATACGCAGTATTTT. It codes for CASSVDRGSDTQYF. The chain carries TRBV6-1 and TRBJ2-3; the match to TRBD1 covers 10 bases. The CDR3 is 14 amino acids. J lost 4 bases, V lost 6 bases, and 4 bases had no gene match. Germline V gene data show CDR1 as MNHNS and CDR2 as SASEGT.